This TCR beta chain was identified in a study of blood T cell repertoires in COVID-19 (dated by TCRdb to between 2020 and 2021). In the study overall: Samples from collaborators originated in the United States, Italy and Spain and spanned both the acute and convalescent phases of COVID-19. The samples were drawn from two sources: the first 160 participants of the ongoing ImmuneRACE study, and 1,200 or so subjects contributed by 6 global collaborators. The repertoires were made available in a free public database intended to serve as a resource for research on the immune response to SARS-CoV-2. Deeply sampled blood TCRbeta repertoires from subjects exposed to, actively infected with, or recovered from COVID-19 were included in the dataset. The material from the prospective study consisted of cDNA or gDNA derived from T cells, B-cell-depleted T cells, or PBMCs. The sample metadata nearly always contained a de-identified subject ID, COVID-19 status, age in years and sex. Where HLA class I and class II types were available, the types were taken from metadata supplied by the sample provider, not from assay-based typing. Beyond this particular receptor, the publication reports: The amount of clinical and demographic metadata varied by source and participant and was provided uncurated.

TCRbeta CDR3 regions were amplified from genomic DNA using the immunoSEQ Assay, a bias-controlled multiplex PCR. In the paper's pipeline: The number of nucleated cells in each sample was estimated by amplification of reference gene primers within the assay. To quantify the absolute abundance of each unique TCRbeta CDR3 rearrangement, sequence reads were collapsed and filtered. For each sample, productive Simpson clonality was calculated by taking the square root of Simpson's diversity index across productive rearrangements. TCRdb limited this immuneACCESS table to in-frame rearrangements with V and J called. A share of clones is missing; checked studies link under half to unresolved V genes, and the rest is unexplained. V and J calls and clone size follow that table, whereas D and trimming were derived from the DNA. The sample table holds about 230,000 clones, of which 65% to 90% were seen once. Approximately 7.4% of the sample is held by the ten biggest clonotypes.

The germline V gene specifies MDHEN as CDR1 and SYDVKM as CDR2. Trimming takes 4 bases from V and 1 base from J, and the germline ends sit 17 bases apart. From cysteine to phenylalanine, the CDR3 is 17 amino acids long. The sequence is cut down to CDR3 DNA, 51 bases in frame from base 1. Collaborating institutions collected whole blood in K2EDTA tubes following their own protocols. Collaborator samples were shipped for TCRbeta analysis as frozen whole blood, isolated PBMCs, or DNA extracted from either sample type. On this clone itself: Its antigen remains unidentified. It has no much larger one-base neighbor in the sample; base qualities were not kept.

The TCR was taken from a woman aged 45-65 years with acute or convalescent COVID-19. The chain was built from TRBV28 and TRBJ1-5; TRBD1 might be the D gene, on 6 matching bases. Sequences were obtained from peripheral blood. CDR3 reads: CASSSGRTVVSNQPQHF. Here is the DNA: TGTGCCAGCAGTTCCGGGAGGACAGTCGTCAGCAATCAGCCCCAGCATTTT.